This T cell receptor (beta chain) is drawn from a study of T-cell reconstitution after alpha-beta-depleted transplantation in children. General study findings and limits: Surviving recipient T cells and thymic progenitors accounted for the high day-60 TCRbeta diversity observed in some patients. The authors attributed T-cell counts and diversity one year after transplant mostly to newly produced T cells. About two months after transplant, alpha-beta T cells reportedly came from several hundred expanded graft clones.

Preparation of the TCRbeta library was carried out with unique molecular identifiers. TCRdb re-derived calls from the PCR reads in MiXCR, one entry per CDR3 protein. Of 250,000 to 300,000 distinct CDR3 sequences in the sample, almost 8% were seen once. On this clonotype: The antigen is unknown.

V was pared by 4 bases and J by 6 bases, with 21 bases between. The CDR3 has 17 amino acids. Germline CDR1 is SGHDN and CDR2 is FVKESK. Sequenced here: peripheral blood, sampled 360 days after TCRalphabeta/CD19-depleted stem cell transplant. The chain recombines TRBV14 with TRBJ2-2; possible D gene TRBD1, 5 bases. This TCR was recovered from a female patient aged 2-9 years who had a stem cell transplant for Fanconi anemia, so the T cells may come from the graft donor. The CDR3 DNA reads as TGTGCCAGCAGCCCCACCTGGGAACACCTCAGGGCCGGGGAGCTGTTTTTT. Its protein is CASSPTWEHLRAGELFF.